The source of this T cell receptor (beta chain) is a study of blood T cell repertoires in COVID-19. Overall study context: PBMCs, B-cell-depleted T cells, or T cells were the source of the cDNA or gDNA that made up the material.

In the source study's methods: Estimates of nucleated cell counts were drawn from the amplification of reference gene primers. Sequencing was performed with immunoSEQ multiplex PCR; in TCRdb, only in-frame clones are kept and a portion is missing. V and J calls plus clone size are reproduced from that table; the DNA served to infer D and trimming. Among 50,000 to 55,000 clones listed, 85% to 90% were seen once. The CDR3 loop spans 15 amino acids. Germline lookup yields CDR1 SGHRS and CDR2 YFSETQ. V dropped 2 bases and J dropped 6 bases, with 16 bases sitting between them. The receptor comes from a man aged 70 or older with acute or convalescent COVID-19. The V and J genes are TRBV5-1 and TRBJ2-3; D is perhaps TRBD2 (6 bases). Material: peripheral blood. The CDR3 DNA is TGCGCCAGCAGCTTCGTGCCGGTCGGAGGGGATACGCAGTATTTT. It specifies CASSFVPVGGDTQYF.